The 8 T cell receptor beta chains given below trace back to one sample, sequenced in a study of CXCR3-negative and CXCR3-positive naive CD8 T cells. Preparation of TRB cDNA libraries relied on 5' RACE carrying UMI labels. TCRdb derives one entry per CDR3 protein from the 5' RACE reads, leaving out DNA. The repertoire shows approximately 52,000 distinct CDR3 sequences; the top ten hold 15%. The sequencing sample was made of memory CD8+ T cells from blood. The receptors were gathered from a human donor in good health. Some clones in this sample may be carry-over from other donors' samples.

The V call is TRBV6-6, the J call TRBJ1-2; lacking DNA, the TRBD1 call made by TCRdb goes unchecked. In germline, CDR1 is MNHNY, CDR2 SVGAGI (reference sequence). CDR3 length equals 14 residues. CDR3 loop: CASKEGQRIGGYTF.

This sequence joins TRBV7-3 and TRBJ2-3. The length of the CDR3 is 16 residues. The germline V gene has CDR1 SGHTA and CDR2 FQGTGA. The CDR3 loop is CASSSQGFSGTDTQYF.

This chain's CDR3 is CASSVAGYTGELFF. V usage is TRBV9 and J usage is TRBJ2-2. Germline-derived CDR1 and CDR2 are SGDLS and YYNGEE. The CDR3 sequence is 14 residues long. Together with reference TRBV9 and TRBJ2-2, the CDR3 gives the full variable domain: DSGVTQTPKHLITATGQRVTLRCSPRSGDLSVYWYQQSLDQGLQFLIQYYNGEERAKGNILERFSAQQFPDLHSELNLSSLELGDSALYFCASSVAGYTGELFFGEGSRLTVL.

The V gene is TRBV29-1, the J gene TRBJ2-1; the D call from TCRdb, TRBD1, cannot be confirmed without DNA. Looked up from germline, CDR1 is SQVTM and CDR2 is ANQGSEA. This CDR3 comprises 13 residues. CDR3 in amino acids: CSGADREYNEQFF.

V and J are TRBV24-1 and TRBJ1-5; TCRdb lists TRBD1, though no DNA is available to test this call. CDR3 size: 14 residues. Germline CDR1 KGHDR, CDR2 SFDVKD. This chain's CDR3 is CATSGLGVSQPQHF.

This rearrangement joins TRBV6-5 to TRBJ2-1; TCRdb's D call, TRBD2, is unchecked because there is no DNA. In germline, CDR1 is MNHEY, CDR2 SVGAGI. This CDR3 is built from 14 residues. The CDR3 reads CASSYQRGYNEQFF.

The chain couples TRBV6-1 to TRBJ2-5; TCRdb proposes TRBD1, but this gene call is untestable without DNA. The V gene's germline CDR1 is MNHNS and CDR2 SASEGT. The CDR3 sequence is 14 residues long. CDR3: CASSQGQPQETQYF.

The chain carries TRBV28 and TRBJ2-1; TCRdb's D call of TRBD2 is untestable without DNA. The germline V gene encodes CDR1 MDHEN and CDR2 SYDVKM. This CDR3 contains 16 residues. The chain's CDR3 is CASSSVSGRKANEQFF.